Below are 30 T cell receptor beta chains sequenced from a single sample in a study of T cell responses to AZD1222 COVID-19 vaccine (dated by TCRdb to the early 2020s). The method was the immunoSEQ multiplex PCR assay. TCRdb stores this immuneACCESS table with in-frame sequences only. Part of the clones is absent; in the studies checked, under half of the shortfall reflects unresolved V genes, and no reason is known for the rest. The sample has about 110,000 clones on record, roughly 90% of them singletons. The ten largest clones represent 3.5% to 4.5% of the sample. Interpreted using the paper, the time point label stands for: baseline before first vaccination. The input for sequencing was peripheral blood, taken on day 0 of AZD1222 vaccination. Every receptor here comes from an adult in good health.

The CDR3 is CASSPKRRHTYEQYF. DNA for the CDR3: TGTGCCAGCAGCCCTAAGCGGCGCCATACCTACGAGCAGTACTTC. The chain links TRBV7-8 to TRBJ2-7; tentative D call: TRBD2 (5 bases). There are 15 residues in the CDR3. Germline V gives CDR1 SGHVS, CDR2 FQNEAQ. Trimming took off 5 bases at V and 2 bases at J, with 16 bases between the two ends.

The chain is built from TRBV11-3 and TRBJ2-2; the D is unclear. The CDR3 sequence is 15 residues long. Germline V gene lookup returns CDR1 SGHNT and CDR2 YENEEA. The germline V and J ends were trimmed by 2 bases and 0 bases, with 7 bases remaining between them. CDR3 nucleotide sequence: TGTGCCAGCAGCTTATCCACCGCGAACACCGGGGAGCTGTTTTTT. Translating gives CASSLSTANTGELFF.

DNA for the CDR3: TGTGCCAGTAGTATGCGCCTAGCGGGGGCAGATACGCAGTATTTT. Translated, it gives CASSMRLAGADTQYF. The chain combines TRBV19 with TRBJ2-3; 10 positions agree with TRBD2. In germline, CDR1 is LNHDA, CDR2 SQIVND (reference sequence). The V gene end was trimmed by 3 bases and the J gene end by 4 bases; junction bases not matched to a gene: 4. The CDR3 covers 15 residues.

This clone was recorded once. V gene TRBV7-2 combines with J gene TRBJ2-3, with TRBD2 matching 16 bases. The V segment lost 5 bases and the J segment 4 bases; nucleotides outside the gene matches: 0. Germline CDR1 reads SGHTA; CDR2 reads FQGNSA. This CDR3 region has 15 residues. The DNA of the CDR3 is TGTGCCAGCAGCGGGACTAGCGGGGGGGCAGATACGCAGTATTTT. This gives the protein CASSGTSGGADTQYF.

The CDR3 nucleotides are TGTGCCAGCAGCTTGGAACTGGGGCGGAACACCATATATTTT. As protein: CASSLELGRNTIYF. The rearrangement joins TRBV5-4 to TRBJ1-3; D is possibly TRBD1 (5 bases). The CDR3 covers 14 residues. Per the germline V gene, CDR1 is SGHNT and CDR2 is YYREEE (reference sequence). The V gene lost 0 bases and the J gene lost 7 bases, with 11 bases spanning the gap.

The rearrangement links TRBV6-5 to TRBJ1-4; D is undetermined. V was pared by 6 bases and J by 6 bases, with 17 bases between. Germline CDR1 is MNHEY and CDR2 is SVGAGI. The length of the CDR3 is 15 residues. Here the CDR3 reads CASSRTPFGDEKLFF. The CDR3 DNA reads TGTGCCAGCAGCCGGACCCCCTTCGGTGATGAAAAACTGTTTTTT.

The chain couples TRBV25-1 to TRBJ2-5, with D tentatively TRBD1 (6 bases). CDR1 and CDR2 from the germline V gene are MGHDK and SYGVNS. The ends were cut back, 6 bases at V and 3 bases at J, with 14 bases in the middle. The CDR3 runs 14 residues. CDR3 in amino acids: CASRLTGLKETQYF. The CDR3 coding sequence is TGTGCCAGCAGATTGACAGGATTAAAAGAGACCCAGTACTTC.

The sample holds one count of this clone. The chain carries TRBV6-4 and TRBJ2-3, with TRBD2 matching 10 bases. This CDR3 has 15 amino acids. J lost 0 bases, V lost 5 bases, and 2 bases had no gene match. Per germline, CDR1 MRHNA and CDR2 SNTAGT. The CDR3 reads CASSILAGSTDTQYF. The CDR3 DNA follows: TGTGCCAGCAGTATACTAGCGGGAAGCACAGATACGCAGTATTTT.

This chain joins TRBV18 and TRBJ2-7, with 7 bases aligning to TRBD2. CDR3 size: 17 residues. Germline CDR1 is KGHSH and CDR2 is LQKENI. The junction had 14 bases not matched to a gene; V was cut back by 6 bases and J by 0 bases. The CDR3 spells CASSFSLGGGGSYEQYF. In DNA form, the CDR3 reads TGTGCCAGCTCCTTTAGCCTTGGCGGGGGAGGCTCCTACGAGCAGTACTTC.

The V gene is TRBV6-4, the J gene TRBJ2-2, with 12 bases matching TRBD2. The CDR3 covers 16 residues. The V and J ends lost 5 bases and 7 bases, in that order; junction bases with no gene match: 8. Germline V gene sequence: CDR1 MRHNA, CDR2 SNTAGT. CDR3 nucleotide sequence: TGTGCCAGCAGTTTGAGACTAGCGGGAGTTATCGGGGAGCTGTTTTTT. Amino acid sequence: CASSLRLAGVIGELFF.

The chain is built from TRBV5-1 and TRBJ1-2; 7 nucleotides line up with TRBD1. The CDR3 consists of 12 residues. V lost 4 bases to trimming and J lost 7 bases; unmatched junction nucleotides: 4. Germline V gives CDR1 SGHRS, CDR2 YFSETQ. CDR3 protein: CASSTGQVGYTF. CDR3 nucleotide sequence: TGCGCCAGCAGCACCGGACAGGTTGGCTACACCTTC.

V gene TRBV5-4 combines with J gene TRBJ1-2; no reliable D call. Germline V gene data show CDR1 as SGHNT and CDR2 as YYREEE (reference sequence). The CDR3 consists of 13 residues. V lost 5 bases and J 4 bases, leaving 12 bases between the germline ends. CDR3 in DNA: TGTGCCAGCAGGTCCGTGGTAGGCTATGGCTACACCTTC. It specifies CASRSVVGYGYTF.

The chain couples TRBV5-1 to TRBJ1-1; tentatively, D is TRBD1 (5 bases). Trimming removed 0 bases from V and 4 bases from J, with 10 bases in between. Germline lookup yields CDR1 SGHRS and CDR2 YFSETQ. The CDR3 covers 14 residues. The chain's CDR3 is CASSLEGWATEAFF. Written as DNA, the CDR3 is TGCGCCAGCAGCTTGGAGGGGTGGGCCACTGAAGCTTTCTTT. Based on the CDR3 plus reference TRBV5-1 and TRBJ1-1, the full variable domain is KAGVTQTPRYLIKTRGQQVTLSCSPISGHRSVSWYQQTPGQGLQFLFEYFSETQRNKGNFPGRFSGRQFSNSRSEMNVSTLELGDSALYLCASSLEGWATEAFFGQGTRLTVV.

For this clone: The conserved phenylalanine or tryptophan is not found at the CDR3 terminus, so this likely reflects a read error. The V and J genes are TRBV7-9 and TRBJ1-1, with D possibly TRBD1 on 5 matching bases. The germline V gene has CDR1 SEHNR and CDR2 FQNEAQ (reference sequence). The length of the CDR3 is 13 residues. The V end lost 6 bases, the J end lost 3 bases, and 11 bases lay between the germline ends. The CDR3 protein is CASRPQGDTEAFL. Written as DNA, the CDR3 is TGTGCCAGCAGACCTCAAGGGGACACTGAAGCTTTCCTT.

The chain uses TRBV29-1 and TRBJ1-2; D remains ambiguous. V was pared by 8 bases and J by 11 bases, with 9 bases between. The germline gives CDR1 SQVTM, CDR2 ANQGSEA. The CDR3 has 8 amino acids. The CDR3 spells CSPGSYTF. The CDR3 DNA reads TGCAGCCCTGGGTCGTACACCTTC.

The V gene is TRBV7-8, the J gene TRBJ2-3; D is possibly TRBD1 (6 bases). V was cut by 5 bases and J by 4 bases, with 7 bases left in between. Germline-derived CDR1 and CDR2 are SGHVS and FQNEAQ. The CDR3 contains 12 residues. CDR3: CASSPGADTQYF. The CDR3 bases are TGTGCCAGCAGCCCAGGGGCAGATACGCAGTATTTT. The full variable domain, completed using reference TRBV7-8 and TRBJ2-3, is GAGVSQSPRYKVAKRGQDVALRCDPISGHVSLFWYQQALGQGPEFLTYFQNEAQLDKSGLPSDRFFAERPEGSVSTLKIQRTQQEDSAVYLCASSPGADTQYFGPGTRLTVL.

The V and J genes are TRBV10-3 and TRBJ1-6; D perhaps matches TRBD1 (6 bases). The CDR3 spans 14 residues. CDR1 and CDR2 from the germline V gene are ENHRY and SYGVKD. V lost 6 bases to trimming and J lost 7 bases, with 13 bases between them. DNA for the CDR3: TGTGCCATCAGCAAACAGGGTGTAAATTCACCCCTCCACTTT. Translating it yields CAISKQGVNSPLHF.

The J gene is TRBJ1-4, the V gene TRBV27, with D hard to call. The ends were cut back, 0 bases at V and 5 bases at J, with 13 bases in the middle. Germline loops: CDR1 MNHEY, CDR2 SMNVEV (reference sequence). The CDR3 consists of 16 residues. The CDR3 here is CASSLSPNSQNEKLFF. The CDR3 DNA reads TGTGCCAGCAGTTTATCACCGAACAGTCAAAATGAAAAACTGTTTTTT.

CDR3 residues: CASGLALAGGKTQYF. CDR3 DNA: TGTGCCAGCGGCCTAGCACTAGCGGGAGGGAAGACCCAGTACTTC. The chain employs TRBV7-9 and TRBJ2-5; 13 positions agree with TRBD2. From germline, CDR1 is SEHNR and CDR2 FQNEAQ (reference sequence). The CDR3 runs 15 residues. V shed 8 bases and J 6 bases; nucleotides not matched to a gene: 9.

This sequence joins TRBV5-1 and TRBJ1-1, with 9 bases matching TRBD1. V was pared by 0 bases and J by 5 bases, with 5 bases of the junction left unmatched. CDR3 size: 15 residues. Germline V gives CDR1 SGHRS, CDR2 YFSETQ. The CDR3 here is CASSLAGTGRTEAFF. Written as DNA, the CDR3 is TGCGCCAGCAGCTTGGCCGGGACAGGGCGGACTGAAGCTTTCTTT.

The chain joins TRBV12-5 to TRBJ1-1; possible D gene TRBD1, 5 bases. This CDR3 comprises 11 residues. Germline V gene data show CDR1 as LGHNT and CDR2 as FRNRAP. V lost 3 bases and J lost 7, with 6 bases in between. The CDR3 coding sequence is TGTGCTAGTGGTTTTGGGGGTGAAGCTTTCTTT. Its protein product is CASGFGGEAFF. The variable domain in full, with the rest retrieved from reference TRBV12-5 and TRBJ1-1, is DARVTQTPRHKVTEMGQEVTMRCQPILGHNTVFWYRQTMMQGLELLAYFRNRAPLDDSGMPKDRFSAEMPDATLATLKIQPSEPRDSAVYFCASGFGGEAFFGQGTRLTVV.

This clone was seen just once. V is TRBV7-2 and J is TRBJ2-7, with 7 positions matching TRBD1. The length of the CDR3 is 14 residues. Germline loops: CDR1 SGHTA, CDR2 FQGNSA. The trim removed 5 bases at V and 2 bases at J, leaving 6 bases unmatched. The CDR3 DNA follows: TGTGCCAGCAGCCCCACCGGGACAGCCTACGAGCAGTACTTC. Translating gives CASSPTGTAYEQYF.

This clone was counted only a few times. The chain combines TRBV29-1 with TRBJ2-5; possible D gene TRBD2, 5 bases. V was trimmed by 5 bases and J by 5 bases, leaving 9 bases between them. CDR1 and CDR2 (germline): SQVTM, ANQGSEA. The CDR3 has 11 amino acids. This CDR3 is CSVTGMETQYF. CDR3 DNA: TGCAGCGTTACCGGGATGGAGACCCAGTACTTC.

The chain couples TRBV9 to TRBJ1-1; 9 nucleotides align to TRBD1. The V and J ends lost 3 bases and 4 bases, in that order; junction bases with no gene match: 1. The CDR3 loop spans 13 amino acids. CDR1 is SGDLS, CDR2 YYNGEE, per germline. CDR3: CASSGTGVTEAFF. CDR3 bases: TGTGCCAGCAGCGGGACAGGGGTCACTGAAGCTTTCTTT.

The chain recombines TRBV4-2 with TRBJ1-5, with D perhaps TRBD1 (5 bases). Trimming took off 4 bases at V and 3 bases at J, with 13 bases between the two ends. The CDR3 sequence is 15 residues long. The germline V gene encodes CDR1 LGHNA and CDR2 YNFKEQ. This chain's CDR3 is CASSLGPEPNQPQHF. CDR3 coding DNA: TGTGCCAGCAGCCTGGGACCGGAACCCAATCAGCCCCAGCATTTT.

The chain carries TRBV6-5 and TRBJ1-2; D call uncertain. The CDR3 covers 12 residues. CDR1 is MNHEY, CDR2 SVGAGI, per germline. V was clipped by 6 bases and J by 8 bases, with 13 bases between them. The CDR3 region has the DNA TGTGCCAGCAGAACGACGGTCAGGGGCTACACCTTC. It is translated as CASRTTVRGYTF.

The CDR3 DNA is TGCGCCAGCAGCTTGGATTCGGGGGGAAGCACAGATACGCAGTATTTT. Translated, it gives CASSLDSGGSTDTQYF. J is TRBJ2-3 and V is TRBV5-1; 7 positions agree with TRBD2. V lost 0 bases and J lost 0; bases outside the gene matches: 4. The CDR3 loop spans 16 amino acids. Germline V lookup: CDR1 SGHRS, CDR2 YFSETQ.

The genes are TRBV4-3 and TRBJ2-7, with D possibly being TRBD1 or TRBD2 (5 bases each). The CDR3 runs 15 residues. Trimming cost V 8 bases and J 1 base, with 18 bases left between them. Germline CDR1 and CDR2: LGHNA and YSLEER. This chain's CDR3 is CASQPAWDASYEQYF. The CDR3 DNA sequence: TGCGCCAGCCAGCCAGCTTGGGACGCTTCCTACGAGCAGTACTTC.

The chain couples TRBV7-8 to TRBJ2-1, with TRBD2 matching 10 bases. Germline V gene sequence: CDR1 SGHVS, CDR2 FQNEAQ. The trim removed 8 bases at V and 4 bases at J, leaving 17 bases unmatched. This CDR3 is built from 18 residues. CDR3: CASLGELAGRFSYNEQFF. CDR3 DNA sequence: TGTGCCAGCCTAGGGGAACTAGCGGGACGGTTTAGTTACAATGAGCAGTTCTTC. Looking up the rest from reference TRBV7-8 and TRBJ2-1 gives the full variable domain: GAGVSQSPRYKVAKRGQDVALRCDPISGHVSLFWYQQALGQGPEFLTYFQNEAQLDKSGLPSDRFFAERPEGSVSTLKIQRTQQEDSAVYLCASLGELAGRFSYNEQFFGPGTRLTVL.

This chain uses TRBV15 with TRBJ1-4; a weak D match, TRBD1 (5 bases). Germline V gives CDR1 LNHNV, CDR2 YYDKDF (reference sequence). The CDR3 extends over 15 amino acids. V was trimmed by 8 bases and J by 5 bases, leaving 18 bases between them. The CDR3, as DNA: TGTGCCACCCGTCGGGGGGACGCCCAGAATGAAAAACTGTTTTTT. Its translation is CATRRGDAQNEKLFF. Full variable domain (remainder filled in from reference TRBV15 and TRBJ1-4): DAMVIQNPRYQVTQFGKPVTLSCSQTLNHNVMYWYQQKSSQAPKLLFHYYDKDFNNEADTPDNFQSRRPNTSFCFLDIRSPGLGDTAMYLCATRRGDAQNEKLFFGSGTQLSVL.